The rows below give T cell receptor beta chains drawn from one sample of a study of T cell responses to AZD1222 COVID-19 vaccine. TCRdb keeps only in-frame clones here, not all; method: immunoSEQ multiplex PCR. The profile shows 100,000 to 150,000 clones, about 90% of them singletons. The sample in question was peripheral blood, obtained 28 days after the second AZD1222 dose. These receptor sequences come from an adult who received the AZD1222 COVID-19 vaccine. Each CDR3 is given with its conserved first and last residue. D genes are given only for firm matches. Clone size is stated in some rows and not others, as once, few, many or a class when expanded.

CDR3nt,CDR3aa,j_gene,d_gene,abundance,v_gene
TGTGCCAGCAGCAGACAGGGGGGGATGAACACTGAAGCTTTCTTT,CASSRQGGMNTEAFF,TRBJ1-1,TRBD1,-,TRBV5-8
TGTGCCAGCAGCTGGTGGGCTACCTCTGGAAACACCATATATTTT,CASSWWATSGNTIYF,TRBJ1-3,-,-,TRBV11-3
TGTGCTAGCGAACCGCCGGGACAGGGTCCCCGAGAAGGCTACACCTTC,CASEPPGQGPREGYTF,TRBJ1-2,TRBD1,-,TRBV12-5
TGTGCCAGCAGCTTGGACAGCGACCAGCCCCAGCATTTT,CASSLDSDQPQHF,TRBJ1-5,-,-,TRBV5-5
TGTGCCAGCAGCCCCCTTATAGCGGGAAGTTTGTTCTTC,CASSPLIAGSLFF,TRBJ2-1,TRBD2,-,TRBV11-3
TGTGCCAGCTCACCACCGGCAGGGTCCTATGGCTACACCTTC,CASSPPAGSYGYTF,TRBJ1-2,-,-,TRBV18
TGCGCCAGCAGCGGGACGGGGGGGAGCTCCTACGAGCAGTACTTC,CASSGTGGSSYEQYF,TRBJ2-7,TRBD2,once,TRBV10-2
TGTGCCAGTTCCCGGGGGCGGGGAGAGACCCAGTACTTC,CASSRGRGETQYF,TRBJ2-5,-,once,TRBV19
TGTGCCTGGAGCGTACGGGGACGGCGCACCTTC,CAWSVRGRRTF,TRBJ1-2,-,-,TRBV30
TGTGCCAGCAGTTTATCGTTGGCCTTAGCTAACTATGGCTACACCTTC,CASSLSLALANYGYTF,TRBJ1-2,-,-,TRBV27
TGTGCCAGCACGTCTCGGGGTCCCTATGGCTACACCTTC,CASTSRGPYGYTF,TRBJ1-2,-,-,TRBV6-5
TGTGCCAGCAGCTTAGCGCCAAAAAATCAGCCCCAGCATTTT,CASSLAPKNQPQHF,TRBJ1-5,-,-,TRBV7-2
TGTGCCAGCAGCTTACGTGTACGCGTAGAAGCTTTCTTT,CASSLRVRVEAFF,TRBJ1-1,-,-,TRBV7-2
TGTGCCAGCAGCCGAGCCGGGGGACAAGAGACCCAGTACTTC,CASSRAGGQETQYF,TRBJ2-5,-,-,TRBV3-1/TRBV3-2
TGTGCCAGCAGCTTGGTGGAGGGAAAGACCCAGTACTTC,CASSLVEGKTQYF,TRBJ2-5,-,-,TRBV5-6
TGTGCCAGCAGTTCGAGAAATTCACCCCTCCACTTT,CASSSRNSPLHF,TRBJ1-6,-,-,TRBV27
TGCAGCGTTAGACAGGGGGACACTGAAGCTTTCTTT,CSVRQGDTEAFF,TRBJ1-1,TRBD1,-,TRBV29-1
TGTGCCAGCAGCCCCCGGACTAGCGGGAGGAGGGAGACCCAGTACTTC,CASSPRTSGRRETQYF,TRBJ2-5,TRBD2,-,TRBV7-2
TGTGCCAGCAGCCAGGCAGGGTACACCGGGGAGCTGTTTTTT,CASSQAGYTGELFF,TRBJ2-2,-,-,TRBV14
TGTGCCAGCAGCTCGAACAATGAGCCCCAGCATTTT,CASSSNNEPQHF,TRBJ1-5,-,-,TRBV11-2
TGCAGCGTTGAAGAGATTGGCCACTCGGGTACGCAGTATTTT,CSVEEIGHSGTQYF,TRBJ2-3,-,-,TRBV29-1
TGTGCCAGCAGCCCGCCCCCATGGCACGGGGAGCAGTTCTTC,CASSPPPWHGEQFF,TRBJ2-1,-,-,TRBV7-2
TGTGCCAGCAGTCAGGGGGGTCTAGCGGGACTTCACAATGAGCAGTTCTTC,CASSQGGLAGLHNEQFF,TRBJ2-1,TRBD2,-,TRBV7-3
TGTGCCAGCAGCCCTGGGACTAGCGGGAGGACCCAGTACTTC,CASSPGTSGRTQYF,TRBJ2-5,TRBD2,-,TRBV3-1/TRBV3-2
TGTGCCAGCAGCTTAGGCGGAGATGAAGCTTTCTTT,CASSLGGDEAFF,TRBJ1-1,-,-,TRBV7-8
TGTGCCTCCAACGAGGGTGCCGACTCTGGAAACACCATATATTTT,CASNEGADSGNTIYF,TRBJ1-3,-,-,TRBV19
TGTGCCACCAGTGACCTCGGAGGGAACTACAATGAGCAGTTCTTC,CATSDLGGNYNEQFF,TRBJ2-1,-,-,TRBV24-1